This T cell receptor beta chain was found in a study of CD8+ T cells in alopecia areata. With regard to this clone: Its antigen is not known.

Isolated RNA was reverse transcribed into cDNA used as the sequencing template. The data were produced by immunoSEQ multiplex PCR, yet TCRdb's version contains in-frame clones alone and is incomplete. The sample contains roughly 110,000 clones, 56% of which appear only once. Study conclusions and caveats: Clonality exceeded that of normal scalp in lesional scalp, most notably in alopecia totalis/universalis. While tofacitinib was given, many expanded lesional clones persisted in scalp and blood.

Regarding treatment: oral pan-JAK inhibitor, 5-10 mg twice daily. Alopecia areata patients had lesional scalp punch biopsies and peripheral blood taken from them. This CDR3 contains 13 residues. CDR1 and CDR2 from the germline V gene are SGHTA and FQGNSA. V lost 6 bases and J 4 bases, leaving 12 bases between the germline ends. The chain links TRBV7-2 to TRBJ1-1; possibly TRBD1 for D (6 bases). This specimen was CD4+ T cells sorted from blood, taken at week 24, from a patient treated with tofacitinib. This clonotype originated in a human donor with alopecia areata. The CDR3 region has the DNA TGTGCCAGCAGGGGGGGCGCGGGCACTGAAGCTTTCTTT. As protein: CASRGGAGTEAFF.